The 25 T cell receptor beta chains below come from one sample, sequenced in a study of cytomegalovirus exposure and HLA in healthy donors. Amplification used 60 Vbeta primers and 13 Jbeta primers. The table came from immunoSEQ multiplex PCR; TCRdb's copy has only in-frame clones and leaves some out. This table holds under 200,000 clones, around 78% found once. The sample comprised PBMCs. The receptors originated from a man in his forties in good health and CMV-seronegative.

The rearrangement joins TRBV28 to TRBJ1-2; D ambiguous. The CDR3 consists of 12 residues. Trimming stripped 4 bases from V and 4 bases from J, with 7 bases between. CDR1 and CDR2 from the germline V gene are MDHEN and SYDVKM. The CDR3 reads CASSSPLYGYTF. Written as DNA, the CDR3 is TGTGCCAGCAGTTCTCCTCTCTATGGCTACACCTTC.

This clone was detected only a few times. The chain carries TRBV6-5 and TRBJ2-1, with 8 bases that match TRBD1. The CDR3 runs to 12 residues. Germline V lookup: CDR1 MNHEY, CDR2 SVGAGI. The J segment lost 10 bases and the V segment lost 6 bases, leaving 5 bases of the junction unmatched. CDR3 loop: CASSRGQVEQFF. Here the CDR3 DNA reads TGTGCCAGCAGCCGGGGACAGGTGGAGCAGTTCTTC.

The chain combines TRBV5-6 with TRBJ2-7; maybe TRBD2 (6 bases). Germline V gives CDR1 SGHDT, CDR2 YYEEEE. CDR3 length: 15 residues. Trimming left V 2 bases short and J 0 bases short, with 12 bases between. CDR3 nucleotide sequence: TGTGCCAGCAGCTTAGCGGGTTGGGGCTCCTACGAGCAGTACGTC. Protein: CASSLAGWGSYEQYV.

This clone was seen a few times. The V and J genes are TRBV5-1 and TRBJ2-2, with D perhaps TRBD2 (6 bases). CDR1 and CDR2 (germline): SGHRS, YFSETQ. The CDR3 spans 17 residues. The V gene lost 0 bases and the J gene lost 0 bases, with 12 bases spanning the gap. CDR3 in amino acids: CASSLVPGLTNTGELFF. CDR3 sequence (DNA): TGCGCCAGCAGCTTGGTGCCGGGACTGACGAACACCGGGGAGCTGTTTTTT.

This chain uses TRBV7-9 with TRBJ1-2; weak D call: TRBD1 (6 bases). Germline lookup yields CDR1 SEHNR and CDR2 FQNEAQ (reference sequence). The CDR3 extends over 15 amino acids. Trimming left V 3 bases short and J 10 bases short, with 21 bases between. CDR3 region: CASSFTMDRVGDYTF. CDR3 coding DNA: TGTGCCAGCAGCTTTACTATGGACAGAGTAGGGGACTACACCTTC.

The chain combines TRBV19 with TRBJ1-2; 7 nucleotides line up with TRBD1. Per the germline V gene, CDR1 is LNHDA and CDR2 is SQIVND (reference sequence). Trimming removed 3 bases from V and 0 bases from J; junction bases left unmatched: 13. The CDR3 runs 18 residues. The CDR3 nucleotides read TGTGCCAGTAGTATCACCCAGGGCAGGGGGGCCGCTAACTATGGCTACACCTTC. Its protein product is CASSITQGRGAANYGYTF.

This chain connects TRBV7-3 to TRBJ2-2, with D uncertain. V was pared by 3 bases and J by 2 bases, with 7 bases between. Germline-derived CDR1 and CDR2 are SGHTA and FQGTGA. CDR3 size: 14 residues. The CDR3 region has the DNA TGTGCCAGCAGCTTTAGAGCTAACACCGGGGAGCTGTTTTTT. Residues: CASSFRANTGELFF.

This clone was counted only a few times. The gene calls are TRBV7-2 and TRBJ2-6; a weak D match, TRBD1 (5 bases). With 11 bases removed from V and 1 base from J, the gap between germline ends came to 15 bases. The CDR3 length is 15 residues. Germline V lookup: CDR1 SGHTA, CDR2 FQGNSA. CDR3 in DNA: TGTGCCGGGGCAGTTGACCCTTCTGGGGCCAACGTCCTGACTTTC. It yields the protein CAGAVDPSGANVLTF.

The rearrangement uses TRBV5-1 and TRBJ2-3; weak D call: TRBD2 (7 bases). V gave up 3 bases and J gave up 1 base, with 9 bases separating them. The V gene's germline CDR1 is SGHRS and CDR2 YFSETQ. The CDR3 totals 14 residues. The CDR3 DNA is TGCGCCAGCAGCTCGGGGGGCGGCACAGATACGCAGTATTTT. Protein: CASSSGGGTDTQYF.

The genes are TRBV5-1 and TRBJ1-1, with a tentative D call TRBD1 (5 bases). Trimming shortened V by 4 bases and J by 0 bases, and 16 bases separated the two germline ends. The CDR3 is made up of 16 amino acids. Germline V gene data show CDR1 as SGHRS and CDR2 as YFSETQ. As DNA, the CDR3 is TGCGCCAGCAGCGAAAATGGGGCCGTATTGAACACTGAAGCTTTCTTT. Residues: CASSENGAVLNTEAFF.

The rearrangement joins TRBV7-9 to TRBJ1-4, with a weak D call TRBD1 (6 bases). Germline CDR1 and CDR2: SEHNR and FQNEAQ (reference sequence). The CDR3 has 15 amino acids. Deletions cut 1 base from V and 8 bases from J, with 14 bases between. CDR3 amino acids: CASSLVSWGPEKLFF. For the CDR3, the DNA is TGTGCCAGCAGCTTAGTTAGTTGGGGGCCGGAAAAACTGTTTTTT.

CDR3 loop: CASSLDRASGNTIYF. In DNA form, the CDR3 reads TGTGCCAGCAGTTTAGACAGGGCCTCTGGAAACACCATATATTTT. The chain has TRBV27 and TRBJ1-3, with 7 bases identical to TRBD1. The V gene's germline CDR1 is MNHEY and CDR2 SMNVEV (reference sequence). Trimming cost V 2 bases and J 0 bases; bases outside gene matches: 1. The CDR3 consists of 15 residues.

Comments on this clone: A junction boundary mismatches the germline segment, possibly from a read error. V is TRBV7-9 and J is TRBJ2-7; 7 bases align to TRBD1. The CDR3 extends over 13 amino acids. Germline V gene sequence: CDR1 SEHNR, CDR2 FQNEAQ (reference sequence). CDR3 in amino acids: CSSSLEAGGEQYF. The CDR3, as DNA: TGTTCCAGCAGCTTAGAGGCAGGGGGCGAGCAGTACTTC.

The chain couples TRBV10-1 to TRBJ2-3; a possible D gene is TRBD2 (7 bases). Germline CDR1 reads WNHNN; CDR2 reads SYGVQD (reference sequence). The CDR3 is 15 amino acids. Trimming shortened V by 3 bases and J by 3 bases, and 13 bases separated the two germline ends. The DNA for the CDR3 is TGCGCCAGCAGTGAACAGGGCGGGAGAACAGATACGCAGTATTTT. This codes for CASSEQGGRTDTQYF.

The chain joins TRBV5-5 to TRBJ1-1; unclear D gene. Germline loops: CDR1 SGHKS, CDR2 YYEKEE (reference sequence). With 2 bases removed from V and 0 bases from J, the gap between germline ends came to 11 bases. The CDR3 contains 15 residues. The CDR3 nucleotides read TGTGCCAGCAGCTTACTCCTGCGTCTGAACACTGAAGCTTTCTTT. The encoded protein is CASSLLLRLNTEAFF.

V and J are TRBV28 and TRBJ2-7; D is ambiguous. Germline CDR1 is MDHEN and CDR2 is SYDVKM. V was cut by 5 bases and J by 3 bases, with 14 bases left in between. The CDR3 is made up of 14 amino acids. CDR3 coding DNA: TGTGCCAGCAGTCCCCAGGTGAGCTACTACGAGCAGTACTTC. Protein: CASSPQVSYYEQYF.

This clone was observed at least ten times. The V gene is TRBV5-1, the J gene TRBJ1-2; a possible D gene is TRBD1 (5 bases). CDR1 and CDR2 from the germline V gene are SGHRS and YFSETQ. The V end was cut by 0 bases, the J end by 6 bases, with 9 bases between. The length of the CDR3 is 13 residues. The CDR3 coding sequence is TGCGCCAGCAGCTTGGCTGCAGGGCATGGCTACACCTTC. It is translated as CASSLAAGHGYTF.

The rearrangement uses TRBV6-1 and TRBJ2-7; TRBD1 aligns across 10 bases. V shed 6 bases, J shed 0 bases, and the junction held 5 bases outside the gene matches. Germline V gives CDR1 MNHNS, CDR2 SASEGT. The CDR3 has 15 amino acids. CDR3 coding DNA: TGTGCCAGCAGGTTCGGACAGGGGGTCTCCTACGAGCAGTACTTC. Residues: CASRFGQGVSYEQYF.

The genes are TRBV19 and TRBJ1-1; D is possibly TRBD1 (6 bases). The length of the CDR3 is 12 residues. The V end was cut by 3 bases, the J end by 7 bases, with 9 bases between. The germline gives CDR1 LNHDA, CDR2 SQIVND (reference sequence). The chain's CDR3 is CASSMIQGEAFF. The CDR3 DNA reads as TGTGCCAGTAGTATGATACAGGGTGAAGCTTTCTTT.

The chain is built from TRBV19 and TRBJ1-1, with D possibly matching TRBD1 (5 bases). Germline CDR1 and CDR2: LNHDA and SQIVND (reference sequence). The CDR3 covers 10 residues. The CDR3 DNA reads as TGTGCGTCCGGGGGGATGGAAGCTTTCTTT. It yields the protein CASGGMEAFF.

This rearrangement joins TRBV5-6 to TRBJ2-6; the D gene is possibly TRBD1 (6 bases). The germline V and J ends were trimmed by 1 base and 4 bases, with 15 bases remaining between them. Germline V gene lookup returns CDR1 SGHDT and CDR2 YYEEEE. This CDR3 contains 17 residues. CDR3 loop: CASSLSPAGAGANVLTF. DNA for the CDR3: TGTGCCAGCAGCTTGAGTCCGGCAGGGGCGGGGGCCAACGTCCTGACTTTC.

In DNA form, the CDR3 reads TGTGCCTGGAGTAAGGGCGGGACAGGTAATCAGCCCCAGCATTTT. It codes for CAWSKGGTGNQPQHF. This chain links TRBV30 with TRBJ1-5; TRBD1 agrees at 8 bases. The V gene end was trimmed by 2 bases and the J gene end by 4 bases; junction bases not matched to a gene: 7. Germline V gene sequence: CDR1 GTSNPN, CDR2 SVGIG (reference sequence). The length of the CDR3 is 15 residues.

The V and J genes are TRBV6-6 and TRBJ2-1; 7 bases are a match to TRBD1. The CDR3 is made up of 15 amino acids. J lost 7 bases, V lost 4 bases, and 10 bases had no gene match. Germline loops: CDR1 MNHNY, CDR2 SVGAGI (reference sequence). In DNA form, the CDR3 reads TGTGCCAGCAGTTGGGGACAGCCCACAGGAAATGAGCAGTTCTTC. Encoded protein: CASSWGQPTGNEQFF.

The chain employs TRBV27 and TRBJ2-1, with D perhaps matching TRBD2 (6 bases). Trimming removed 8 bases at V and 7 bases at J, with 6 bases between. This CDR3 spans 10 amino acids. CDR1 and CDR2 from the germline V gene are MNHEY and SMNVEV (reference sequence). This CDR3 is CASGLNEQFF. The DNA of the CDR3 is TGTGCCAGCGGACTAAATGAGCAGTTCTTC.

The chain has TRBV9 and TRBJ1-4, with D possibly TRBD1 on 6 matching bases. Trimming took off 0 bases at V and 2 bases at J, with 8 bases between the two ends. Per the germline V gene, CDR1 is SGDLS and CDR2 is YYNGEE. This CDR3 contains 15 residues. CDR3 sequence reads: CASSVGDTTNEKLFF. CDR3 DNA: TGTGCCAGCAGCGTAGGGGACACGACTAATGAAAAACTGTTTTTT.